A selection of T cell receptor beta chains follows, all from one sample in a study of shared T cell receptors in the human thymus. Assay: immunoSEQ multiplex PCR; the TCRdb copy retains only in-frame clones and omits some. The profile shows 650,000 to 950,000 clones, 80% to 90% of them singletons. This sample also belongs to another study, concerning human thymus T cells.

The sample was thymocytes. The origin of the receptors is a girl younger than two with a congenital heart defect. Each CDR3 is given with its conserved first and last residue. The D gene is left open where the match is weak. Part of the rows lack a size; the others show once, few, many or a class for expanded clones.

j_gene	d_gene	abundance	len	v_gene	CDR3aa	CDR3nt
TRBJ1-2	-	-	14	TRBV5-4	CASSSLGRNYGYTF	TGTGCCAGCAGCTCGCTGGGCAGAAACTATGGCTACACCTTC
TRBJ1-1	-	-	15	TRBV2	CASSGDYSMNTEAFF	TGTGCCAGCAGTGGGGACTACTCTATGAACACTGAAGCTTTCTTT
TRBJ2-2	-	once	14	TRBV19	CASIGSHVSGELFF	TGTGCCAGTATCGGTTCCCACGTATCCGGGGAGCTGTTTTTT
TRBJ2-3	-	-	11	TRBV28	CASNNTDTQYF	TGTGCCAGCAACAACACAGATACGCAGTATTTT
TRBJ1-2	TRBD1	-	15	TRBV29-1	CSVAKDRKGNYGYTF	TGCAGCGTGGCAAAGGACAGGAAGGGTAACTATGGCTACACCTTC
TRBJ1-1	-	-	15	TRBV4-1	CASSPPGGRSTEAFF	TGCGCCAGCAGCCCCCCCGGAGGGAGGTCCACTGAAGCTTTCTTT
TRBJ1-5	-	once	17	TRBV7-7	CASSIPPRGGSNQPQHF	TGTGCTAGCAGCATTCCCCCTCGGGGGGGCTCGAATCAGCCCCAGCATTTT
TRBJ1-2	TRBD1	-	14	TRBV5-1	CASSLGQGDYGYTF	TGCGCCAGCAGCTTGGGTCAGGGGGACTATGGCTACACCTTC
TRBJ2-5	TRBD1	-	14	TRBV25-1	CASSSGQGQETQYF	TGTGCCAGCAGTAGCGGACAGGGTCAGGAGACCCAGTACTTC
TRBJ1-2	-	-	17	TRBV19	CASSMVARGGSGYGYTF	TGTGCCAGTAGTATGGTGGCACGGGGGGGTTCGGGGTATGGCTACACCTTC
TRBJ2-7	TRBD2	few	18	TRBV5-1	CASSAELAGTTKPYEQYF	TGCGCCAGCAGCGCTGAACTAGCGGGGACCACGAAACCCTACGAGCAGTACTTC
TRBJ1-2	-	-	16	TRBV7-2	CASSLAPSGMGYGYTF	TGTGCCAGCAGCTTAGCCCCGTCAGGGATGGGCTATGGCTACACCTTC
TRBJ2-6	TRBD1	few	19	TRBV29-1	CSVTLPGQGPSLGANVLTF	TGCAGCGTTACTCTCCCGGGACAGGGACCCTCTCTGGGGGCCAACGTCCTGACTTTC
TRBJ1-2	TRBD1	-	14	TRBV27	CASSLAGGHYGYTF	TGTGCCAGCAGTTTAGCAGGGGGCCACTATGGCTACACCTTC
TRBJ2-7	-	-	17	TRBV10-3	CAISDCSGGDPTYEQYF	TGTGCCATCAGTGATTGTAGTGGAGGGGACCCTACCTACGAGCAGTACTTC
TRBJ1-1	TRBD1	-	15	TRBV6-5	CASSYVEGANTEAFF	TGTGCCAGCAGTTACGTCGAGGGGGCGAACACTGAAGCTTTCTTT
TRBJ1-1	-	-	12	TRBV7-9	CASRPQGSRAFF	TGTGCCAGCAGACCTCAGGGGAGTCGAGCTTTCTTT
TRBJ2-1	TRBD2	-	19	TRBV4-1	CASSQEVVFLTSGSNEQFF	TGCGCCAGCAGCCAAGAAGTCGTATTTTTGACTAGCGGCTCCAATGAGCAGTTCTTC
TRBJ1-2	TRBD1	-	15	TRBV6-5	CASKDDRGSNYGYTF	TGTGCCAGCAAAGATGACAGGGGTTCTAACTATGGCTACACCTTC
TRBJ1-4	TRBD1	-	16	TRBV25-1	CASSAPQDRDNEKLFF	TGTGCCAGCAGTGCTCCCCAGGACAGGGATAATGAAAAACTGTTTTTT
TRBJ2-1	TRBD1	once	12	TRBV11-3	CASGQGYNEQFF	TGTGCCAGCGGACAGGGATACAATGAGCAGTTCTTC
TRBJ2-7	-	-	14	TRBV29-1	CSVGVRARDNEQYF	TGCAGCGTGGGAGTAAGGGCCAGAGATAACGAGCAGTACTTC
TRBJ2-2	-	-	16	TRBV6-6	CASSYSKGIRGGELFF	TGTGCCAGCAGTTACTCTAAAGGGATTAGGGGCGGGGAGCTGTTTTTT
TRBJ2-1	TRBD2	-	17	TRBV19	CASSIDWNSGGENEQFF	TGTGCCAGTAGTATAGATTGGAATAGCGGGGGGGAGAATGAGCAGTTCTTC
TRBJ1-6	TRBD1	-	18	TRBV5-4	CASSSRLDRGNYNSPLHF	TGTGCCAGCAGCTCAAGGCTGGACAGGGGGAACTATAATTCACCCCTCCACTTT
TRBJ1-1	-	once	14	TRBV7-9	CASSVPDSSTEAFF	TGTGCCAGCAGCGTACCCGACAGCTCCACTGAAGCTTTCTTT
TRBJ1-6	TRBD1	-	14	TRBV14	CASSQGDSNSPLHF	TGTGCCAGCAGCCAAGGGGACAGTAATTCACCCCTCCACTTT
TRBJ1-1	TRBD1	-	13	TRBV27	CASRTGLNTEAFF	TGTGCCAGCAGGACAGGGTTGAACACTGAAGCTTTCTTT
TRBJ1-2	-	-	13	TRBV7-9	CAGTQGKPYGYTF	TGTGCCGGCACCCAGGGAAAACCCTATGGCTACACCTTC
TRBJ1-6	TRBD1	-	15	TRBV19	CASSIVAGGNSPLHF	TGTGCCAGTAGTATAGTTGCAGGGGGTAATTCACCCCTCCACTTT
TRBJ1-4	TRBD1	-	17	TRBV7-8	CASSGRQGGGTNEKLFF	TGTGCCAGCAGCGGCCGACAGGGAGGCGGAACTAATGAAAAACTGTTTTTT
TRBJ1-3	-	-	15	TRBV7-9	CASSLGGLSGNTIYF	TGTGCCAGCAGCTTAGGGGGACTGTCTGGAAACACCATATATTTT
TRBJ2-5	TRBD2	-	14	TRBV27	CASSASGGQETQYF	TGTGCCAGCAGCGCTAGCGGGGGCCAAGAGACCCAGTACTTC